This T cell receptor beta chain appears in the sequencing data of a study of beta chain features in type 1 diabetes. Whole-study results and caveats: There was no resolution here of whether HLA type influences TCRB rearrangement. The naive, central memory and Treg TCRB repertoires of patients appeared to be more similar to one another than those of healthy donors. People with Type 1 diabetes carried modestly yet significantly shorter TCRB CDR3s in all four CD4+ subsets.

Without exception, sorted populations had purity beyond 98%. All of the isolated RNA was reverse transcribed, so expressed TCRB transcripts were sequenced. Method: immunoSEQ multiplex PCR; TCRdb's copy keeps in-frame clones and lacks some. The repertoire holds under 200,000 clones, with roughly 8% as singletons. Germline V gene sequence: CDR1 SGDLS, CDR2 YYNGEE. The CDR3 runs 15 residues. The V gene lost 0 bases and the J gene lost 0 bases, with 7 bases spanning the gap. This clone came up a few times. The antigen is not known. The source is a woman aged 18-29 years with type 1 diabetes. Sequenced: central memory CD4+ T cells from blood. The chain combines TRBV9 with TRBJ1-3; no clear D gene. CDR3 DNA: TGTGCCAGCAGCGTAGCGGGTCACTCTGGAAACACCATATATTTT. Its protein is CASSVAGHSGNTIYF.